This T cell receptor (beta chain) derives from a study of shared clonotypes between healthy human individuals (dated by TCRdb to 2018 to 2021). Describing the broader study: The cohort comprised a couple of women and a few men aged 18 to 49 years. Per donor, leukapheresis produced somewhere between about 0.85 and 10 billion PBMCs. For each donor, CD4 naive and CD4 memory were each given three plates, CD8 naive was given two plates, and CD8 memory was given one plate. Blood TCR repertoires of a handful of healthy adults were deeply sequenced to estimate repertoire size and the extent of clonotype sharing between individuals. Different laboratories and diverse techniques were used to prepare libraries and sequence TCR repertoires, to increase sequencing depth and limit assay-specific biases. The full study reports these points: Based on pairwise subsampling, the degree of clonotype sharing among donors was expected to be affected by sequencing depth. Because the study included a small number of donors, the genetic and exposure-history diversity represented was limited. Sharing across a few donors was observed for around 5% of naive CD4, 3.5% of naive CD8, about 2.5% of memory CD4, and around 0.4% of memory CD8 clonotypes. Incomplete sequencing was indicated by rarefaction of sorted-subset datasets, despite the large sequencing depth. Compared with non-shared clonotypes, clonotypes shared by all four sorted-subset donors had higher generation probabilities. Sampling was restricted to blood, and TCR repertoires in tissue are likely to differ from TCR repertoires in blood. Larger estimated clonotype richness was generally found for naive subsets than for memory subsets.

For the CD8 naive samples, CD45RO-negative cells were positively selected for CCR7, yielding a CD45RA+CCR7+ population from which TemRA cells were excluded. The donors were healthy, HIV-negative adults who had no recently reported acute infections or vaccinations. Only Caucasian adults living in Nashville, Tennessee, USA were represented among the donors. Blood was collected by leukapheresis, and PBMCs were isolated by Ficoll-Histopaque density gradient centrifugation and then cryopreserved in liquid nitrogen vapor phase. Analytical flow cytometry was used to check the purity and quantity of each magnetically sorted T cell population. Each sorted fraction had its genomic DNA isolated and then quantified by UV absorbance on a Nanodrop 2000c. Worth noting for this clone: It lacks a known antigen. No base-level quality is on record; no much larger clone is a single base apart.

Trimming at the junction amounts to 2 bases on V and 2 bases on J, and the germline ends lie 13 bases apart. The cysteine opens and the phenylalanine closes a CDR3 of 15 amino acids. The read is trimmed to its CDR3 DNA, 45 bases read in frame from base 1. CDR1 and CDR2, per the germline V gene, are LGHNA and YSLEER. Using the deep immunoSEQ assay, TCR CDR3 regions were amplified from genomic DNA by multiplex PCR. Genomic DNA extracted from each cell subset was distributed evenly over all wells of several immunoSEQ 96-well plates, and each plate served as one replicate. For sorted subsets, around 200 ng genomic DNA, equal to 30,000 or so T cell genomes, was loaded into each replicate PCR. Purified libraries were quantified with a Qubit 3.0 fluorometer, sized on a Bioanalyzer 2100, and re-quantified with the KAPA Library Quantification kit. A separate single-read 150-cycle Illumina NextSeq 550 flow cell was used to sequence each immunoSEQ 96-well plate. The original methods were these. Because the immunoSEQ output included only junctional sequences and no quality scores, the filtering could not be the same as the filtering used for full-length reads. To assign V/J genes and CDR3, sequences were annotated using PyIR, a Python wrapper for IgBLAST v1.9, with IMGT germline references. Reads with weak V/J assignments (E-value above 1e-6), missing CDR3, stop codons, out-of-frame junctions, or ambiguous translated residues were removed. A V3J clonotype was defined by an identical inferred V gene, J gene, and CDR3 amino acid sequence. Percentage overlap between repertoires was calculated by dividing the number of shared unique clonotypes by the size of the smaller repertoire. Repertoire richness was assessed with RTK rarefaction, the Chao1 estimator, and Recon v2.1 estimates of unobserved clonotypes. For all TCRbeta clonotypes obtained by the gDNA method from a few donors, generation probabilities were computed with OLGA. Entries here come from immuneACCESS through TCRdb and include only in-frame sequences with V and J called. Some clones fail to appear in such tables; in the studies checked, an unresolved V gene covers under half of the shortfall, and the cause of the remainder is unknown. V, J and clone size were drawn from that table, and D and trimming were deduced from the DNA. The sample includes some 2.1 million clones, with about 94% observed a single time. The ten most abundant clones make up roughly 1.7% of the sample.

This receptor was obtained from a man between 18 and 29 years old in good health. Some clones in this sample may be carry-over from other donors' samples. The sequenced material came from naive CD8+ T cells from PBMCs. This sample's cell subset or site label indicates: CD45RA+CCR7+. The V and J segments used are TRBV4-3 and TRBJ2-7; the D gene is perhaps TRBD2, on 6 matching bases. This receptor has the CDR3 CASSQSGTGAYEQYF. The base sequence is TGCGCCAGCAGCCAATCCGGGACGGGGGCCTACGAGCAGTACTTC.